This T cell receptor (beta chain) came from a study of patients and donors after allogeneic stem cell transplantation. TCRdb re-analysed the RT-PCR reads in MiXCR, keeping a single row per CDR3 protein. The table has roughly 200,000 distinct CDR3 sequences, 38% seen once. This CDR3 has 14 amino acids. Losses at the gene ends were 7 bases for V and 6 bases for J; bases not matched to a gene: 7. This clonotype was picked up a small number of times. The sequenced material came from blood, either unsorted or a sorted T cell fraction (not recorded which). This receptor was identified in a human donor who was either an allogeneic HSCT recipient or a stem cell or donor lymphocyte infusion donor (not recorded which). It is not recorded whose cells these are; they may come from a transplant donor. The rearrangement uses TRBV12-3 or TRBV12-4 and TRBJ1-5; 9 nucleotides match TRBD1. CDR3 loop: CASTPGQGLQPQHF. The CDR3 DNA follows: TGTGCCAGCACCCCGGGACAGGGTCTTCAGCCCCAGCATTTT.